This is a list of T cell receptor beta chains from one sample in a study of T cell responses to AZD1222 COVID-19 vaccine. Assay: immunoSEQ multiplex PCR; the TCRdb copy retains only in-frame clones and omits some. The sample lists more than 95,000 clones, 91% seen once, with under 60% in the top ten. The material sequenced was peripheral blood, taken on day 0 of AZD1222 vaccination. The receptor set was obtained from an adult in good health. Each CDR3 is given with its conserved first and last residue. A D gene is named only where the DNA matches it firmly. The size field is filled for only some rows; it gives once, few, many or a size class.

TGTGCCAGCAGCCCCAAATCCCGGACAGGAAGCTCCTACGAGCAGTACTTC | CASSPKSRTGSSYEQYF | TRBV3-1/TRBV3-2 | TRBD1 | - | 17 | TRBJ2-7
TGTGCCAGCAGTTCCAGGGGCTTTCCCTACGAGCAGTACTTC | CASSSRGFPYEQYF | TRBV28 | - | - | 14 | TRBJ2-7
TGTGCCAGCAGTCGACGGGGGATCTCCTACGAGCAGTACTTC | CASSRRGISYEQYF | TRBV28 | - | - | 14 | TRBJ2-7
TGTGCCAGCAGAGCAGGGAATAGCGGTGAAAAACTGTTTTTT | CASRAGNSGEKLFF | TRBV6-6 | - | - | 14 | TRBJ1-4
TGTGCCAGCAGCTTATTTGGGGCAGGCGAGGTCTTC | CASSLFGAGEVF | TRBV7-9 | - | - | 12 | TRBJ2-7
TGTGCCAGTAGCCCCGGGACAGGGGGCTCCGGCTATGGCTACACCTTC | CASSPGTGGSGYGYTF | TRBV19 | TRBD1 | - | 16 | TRBJ1-2
TGTGCCAGCAGCTTTGACTCTGGAAACACCATATATTTT | CASSFDSGNTIYF | TRBV5-5 | - | - | 13 | TRBJ1-3
TGTGCCACCAGTGATTTTGGACAGGGGAATGAAAAACTGTTTTTT | CATSDFGQGNEKLFF | TRBV24-1 | TRBD1 | - | 15 | TRBJ1-4
TGCGCCATCGCCCTCGGACTAGCGGGAGACACTTCCTACAATGAGCAGTTCTTC | CAIALGLAGDTSYNEQFF | TRBV10-1 | TRBD2 | - | 18 | TRBJ2-1
TGTGCCAGCTCAGCGCAGGGGCCCCCTGAAGCTTTCTTT | CASSAQGPPEAFF | TRBV18 | - | - | 13 | TRBJ1-1
TGTGCCAGCAGCTTAGAGTCGGGGAGCTCCTACGAGCAGTACTTC | CASSLESGSSYEQYF | TRBV7-3 | - | - | 15 | TRBJ2-7
TGTGCCACTCGAGGCTCACAAGGGCAGCCCCAGCATTTT | CATRGSQGQPQHF | TRBV6-5 | - | - | 13 | TRBJ1-5
TGTGCCAGCGGTGGGCGTGTGCTATCCAACAACAGGGAACCTGGAAACACCATATATTTT | CASGGRVLSNNREPGNTIYF | TRBV28 | - | - | 20 | TRBJ1-3
TGTGCCAGCAGCTTAGGAGTCCGGTCACCCCTCCACTTT | CASSLGVRSPLHF | TRBV7-2 | - | - | 13 | TRBJ1-6
TGTGCCAGCAGCTTTTCCGGGACTTTGTACGAGCAGTACTTC | CASSFSGTLYEQYF | TRBV7-2 | - | few | 14 | TRBJ2-7
TGTGCCACCAGTGATTTGCGCTGGGGGGGAAACACCGGGGAGCTGTTTTTT | CATSDLRWGGNTGELFF | TRBV24-1 | TRBD2 | - | 17 | TRBJ2-2
TGTGCCAGCAGCTTAGCGACCGGGCTCTCTGGAAACACCATATATTTT | CASSLATGLSGNTIYF | TRBV7-2 | - | few | 16 | TRBJ1-3
TGTGCCAGCAGCGGACAGCCTAGAGGCTATGGCTACACCTTC | CASSGQPRGYGYTF | TRBV3-1/TRBV3-2 | - | - | 14 | TRBJ1-2
TGTGCCAGCAGGTGGACAGCCTATGGCTACACCTTC | CASRWTAYGYTF | TRBV28 | - | - | 12 | TRBJ1-2
TGTGCCAGCTCACCTGACAGGGGAAAGGCTTCAGGTGGCTACACCTTC | CASSPDRGKASGGYTF | TRBV18 | TRBD1 | once | 16 | TRBJ1-2
TGTGCCAGCAGCTTGGATCCAGGGGCTGGAAACACCATATATTTT | CASSLDPGAGNTIYF | TRBV5-4 | - | - | 15 | TRBJ1-3
TGCGCCAGCAGCGATGGGACGGGATTGAACACTGAAGCTTTCTTT | CASSDGTGLNTEAFF | TRBV5-1 | - | - | 15 | TRBJ1-1
TGTGCCAGCAGCCAAGGTTACAGCGGCCCGGATTCACCCCTCCACTTT | CASSQGYSGPDSPLHF | TRBV14 | - | - | 16 | TRBJ1-6
TGCGCCAGCGGGGCTGGACTTTGGACGGGAGGCACAGATACGCAGTATTTT | CASGAGLWTGGTDTQYF | TRBV10-2 | - | - | 17 | TRBJ2-3
TGTGCCAGCAGCTTGGTTCTGACAAATGAGCAGTTCTTC | CASSLVLTNEQFF | TRBV14 | - | - | 13 | TRBJ2-1
TGTGCCAGCAGCTTACTAGGAACCCGTGGTACGCAGTATTTT | CASSLLGTRGTQYF | TRBV5-8 | - | - | 14 | TRBJ2-3
TGTGCCAGCAGCGCGGTCATCTACAATGAGCAGTTCTTC | CASSAVIYNEQFF | TRBV5-4 | - | - | 13 | TRBJ2-1
TGTGCCAGCAGCAAATCGCAGCGGCAGCCCCAGCATTTT | CASSKSQRQPQHF | TRBV21-1 | - | - | 13 | TRBJ1-5
TGTGCCATCAGTGAGACGAATAACTATGGCTACACCTTC | CAISETNNYGYTF | TRBV10-3 | - | - | 13 | TRBJ1-2
TGTGCCAGCAGCCGGGGACAGGCCGCCCACGAGCAGTACTTC | CASSRGQAAHEQYF | TRBV7-9 | TRBD1 | - | 14 | TRBJ2-7
TGTGCCAGCAGCTTTGGGCGCGGGAGGGTGGAGACCCAGTACTTC | CASSFGRGRVETQYF | TRBV11-2 | TRBD2 | - | 15 | TRBJ2-5
TGCAGTGCTAGTGCCTTCGAAACTACGGGTACCTACGAGCAGTACTTC | CSASAFETTGTYEQYF | TRBV20-1 | - | - | 16 | TRBJ2-7
TGTGCCAGCAGTGAAGTGATCCGGCCTAGCTCTGGAAACACCATATATTTT | CASSEVIRPSSGNTIYF | TRBV6-1 | - | once | 17 | TRBJ1-3
TGTGCCAGCACCCAAGGACAGGGGTATTCACCCCTCCACTTT | CASTQGQGYSPLHF | TRBV6-5 | TRBD1 | - | 14 | TRBJ1-6
TGTGCCAGCAGTGAAACGCCCGGGACAGGCAACTATGGCTACACCTTC | CASSETPGTGNYGYTF | TRBV6-1 | TRBD1 | - | 16 | TRBJ1-2
TGTGCCAGCAGCTTAGTAAGGGGTTCTGGAAACACCATATATTTT | CASSLVRGSGNTIYF | TRBV11-2 | - | - | 15 | TRBJ1-3
TGTGCCAGCAGTGAACCGTGGACAGGGGACGAGCAGTACTTC | CASSEPWTGDEQYF | TRBV2 | TRBD1 | - | 14 | TRBJ2-7
TGTGCCAGCAGCCCCAACGACAGGGTGAACACTGAAGCTTTCTTT | CASSPNDRVNTEAFF | TRBV9 | TRBD1 | - | 15 | TRBJ1-1
TGTGCCAGCAGCTCGGACAGGGGGAGCTCCTACGAGCAGTACTTC | CASSSDRGSSYEQYF | TRBV5-5 | TRBD1 | - | 15 | TRBJ2-7
TGTGCCAGCTCACCAATTCGGACGGACGAGCAGTACTTC | CASSPIRTDEQYF | TRBV18 | - | - | 13 | TRBJ2-7
TGTGCCAGCAGCTTACGGTTCCTAGCGGGAGGCGGGGGGGCAGATACGCAGTATTTT | CASSLRFLAGGGGADTQYF | TRBV7-2 | TRBD2 | - | 19 | TRBJ2-3
TGTGCCAGCAGTGAGTTGGGAGCGGAACTATACGAGCAGTACTTC | CASSELGAELYEQYF | TRBV6-1 | - | - | 15 | TRBJ2-7
TGTGCCAGCTCTTTAGGGGACAGGGGAGGCACCATATATTTT | CASSLGDRGGTIYF | TRBV6-6 | TRBD1 | - | 14 | TRBJ1-3
TGTGCCAGCAGCGTCCTTAGCACAGATACGCAGTATTTT | CASSVLSTDTQYF | TRBV9 | - | - | 13 | TRBJ2-3
TGTGCCAGCAGCCTGGGGTCCGGACAGGGATATGGCTACACCTTC | CASSLGSGQGYGYTF | TRBV7-9 | TRBD1 | - | 15 | TRBJ1-2
TGTGCCAGCAGCCAAGGTGGGAATTGGTACGAGCAGTACTTC | CASSQGGNWYEQYF | TRBV3-1/TRBV3-2 | - | - | 14 | TRBJ2-7
TGTGCCAGCTCAGCGTCTCAAGGGCCCCAGCATTTT | CASSASQGPQHF | TRBV18 | - | - | 12 | TRBJ1-5
TGTGCCAGCAGCCTCGAGGTATCAAGCGCAGATACGCAGTATTTT | CASSLEVSSADTQYF | TRBV6-4 | - | - | 15 | TRBJ2-3